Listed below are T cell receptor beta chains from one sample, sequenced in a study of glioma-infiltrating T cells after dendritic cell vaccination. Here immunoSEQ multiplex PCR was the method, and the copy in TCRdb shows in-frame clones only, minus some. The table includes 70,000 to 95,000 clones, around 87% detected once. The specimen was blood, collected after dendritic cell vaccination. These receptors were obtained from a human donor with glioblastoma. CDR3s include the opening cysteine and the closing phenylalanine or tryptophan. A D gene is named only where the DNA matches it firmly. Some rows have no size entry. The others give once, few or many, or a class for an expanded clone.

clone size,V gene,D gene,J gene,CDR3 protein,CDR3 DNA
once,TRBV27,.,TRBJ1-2,CASSFGLGLYGYTF,TGTGCCAGCAGTTTTGGTCTAGGACTCTATGGCTACACCTTC
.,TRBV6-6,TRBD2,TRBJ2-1,CASDRLAGGFEQFF,TGTGCCAGCGACCGTCTAGCGGGAGGGTTTGAGCAGTTCTTC
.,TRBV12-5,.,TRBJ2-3,CASGPGTTTSTDTQYF,TGTGCTAGTGGTCCTGGGACAACTACTAGCACAGATACGCAGTATTTT
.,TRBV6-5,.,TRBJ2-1,CASSLINDFF,TGTGCCAGCAGCCTAATAAACGATTTCTTC
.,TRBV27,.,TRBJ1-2,CASSLMGSSDGYTF,TGTGCCAGCAGTTTAATGGGGAGCTCCGATGGCTACACCTTC
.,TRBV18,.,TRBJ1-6,CASSPRDSNSPLHF,TGTGCCAGCTCACCCCGCGACAGCAATTCACCCCTCCACTTT
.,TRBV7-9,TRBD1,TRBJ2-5,CASSWDRVRETQYF,TGTGCCAGCAGCTGGGACAGGGTGAGAGAGACCCAGTACTTC
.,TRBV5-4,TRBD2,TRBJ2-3,CASSKTSGSADTQYF,TGTGCCAGCAGCAAGACTAGCGGGAGTGCAGATACGCAGTATTTT
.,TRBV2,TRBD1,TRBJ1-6,CASSWGQGDNSPLHF,TGTGCCAGCAGTTGGGGACAGGGTGATAATTCACCCCTCCACTTT
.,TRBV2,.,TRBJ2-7,CASIPPSSYEQYF,TGTGCCAGTATTCCCCCTAGCTCCTACGAGCAGTACTTC
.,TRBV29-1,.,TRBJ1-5,CSVPSGVSTGPQHF,TGCAGCGTTCCGTCGGGTGTGTCCACAGGCCCCCAGCATTTT
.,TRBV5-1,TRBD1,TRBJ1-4,CASSSKGQGSEKLFF,TGCGCCAGCAGCTCGAAGGGACAGGGGAGTGAAAAACTGTTTTTT
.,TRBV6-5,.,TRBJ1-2,CASSSGTLNYGYTF,TGTGCCAGCAGTTCCGGGACACTTAACTATGGCTACACCTTC
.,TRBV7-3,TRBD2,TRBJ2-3,CASSPGGLAQYF,TGTGCCAGCAGCCCGGGGGGACTGGCGCAGTATTTT
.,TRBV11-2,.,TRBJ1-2,CASSLVGGRDGYTF,TGTGCCAGCAGCTTAGTGGGGGGTAGGGATGGCTACACCTTC
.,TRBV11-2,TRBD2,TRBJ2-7,CASSGPGLAGVYEQYF,TGTGCCAGCAGCGGACCCGGACTAGCGGGAGTGTACGAGCAGTACTTC
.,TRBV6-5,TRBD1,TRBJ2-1,CASSYPTGVNEQFF,TGTGCCAGCAGTTACCCGACAGGGGTTAATGAGCAGTTCTTC
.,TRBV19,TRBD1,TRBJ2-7,CATSYPSQGASYEQYF,TGTGCCACCTCTTACCCCTCGCAGGGGGCGAGCTACGAGCAGTACTTC
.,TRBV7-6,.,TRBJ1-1,CASSLAGVTEAFF,TGTGCCAGCAGCTTAGCAGGGGTCACTGAAGCTTTCTTT
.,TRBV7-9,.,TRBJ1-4,CASRDRQTTNEKLFF,TGTGCCAGCAGAGACCGACAGACGACTAATGAAAAACTGTTTTTT
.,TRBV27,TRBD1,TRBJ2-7,CASSLGMVRTGVDEQYF,TGTGCCAGCTCCCTAGGGATGGTGAGGACAGGGGTCGACGAGCAGTACTTC
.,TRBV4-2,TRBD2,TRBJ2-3,CASSQEASGGAGDTQYF,TGTGCCAGCAGCCAAGAAGCTAGCGGGGGGGCAGGAGATACGCAGTATTTT
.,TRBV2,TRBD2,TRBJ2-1,CASSEARGSGYNEQFF,TGTGCCAGCAGTGAAGCGCGTGGTAGCGGGTACAATGAGCAGTTCTTC
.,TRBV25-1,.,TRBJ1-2,CASSASREGYGYTF,TGTGCCAGCAGTGCCTCAAGGGAGGGTTATGGCTACACCTTC
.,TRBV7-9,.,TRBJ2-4,CASSPGYDKNIQYF,TGTGCCAGCAGCCCCGGGTATGACAAAAACATTCAGTACTTC
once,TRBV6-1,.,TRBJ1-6,CASSAVYNSPLHF,TGTGCCAGCAGTGCTGTCTATAATTCACCCCTCCACTTT
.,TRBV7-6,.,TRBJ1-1,CASSSQGPTEAFF,TGTGCCAGCAGCTCACAGGGCCCCACTGAAGCTTTCTTT
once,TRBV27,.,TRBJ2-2,CASSRPGVRELFF,TGTGCCAGCTCCCGACCCGGGGTGAGGGAGCTGTTTTTT
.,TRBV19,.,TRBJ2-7,CASSIGAGQEQYF,TGTGCCAGTAGTATAGGTGCGGGGCAGGAGCAGTACTTC
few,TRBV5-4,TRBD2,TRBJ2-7,CASSFTRGGQYF,TGTGCCAGCAGCTTTACACGGGGGGGGCAGTACTTC
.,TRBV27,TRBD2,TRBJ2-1,CASSGALAGSSSYNEQFF,TGTGCCAGCAGTGGGGCCCTAGCGGGGTCAAGCTCCTACAATGAGCAGTTCTTC
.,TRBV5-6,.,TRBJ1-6,CASSLGGDSPLHF,TGTGCCAGCAGCTTGGGGGGGGATTCACCCCTCCACTTT
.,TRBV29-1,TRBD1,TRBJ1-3,CSVHRGDGNTIYF,TGCAGCGTTCACAGGGGCGATGGAAACACCATATATTTT
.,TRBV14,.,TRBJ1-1,CASGRAGSTEAFF,TGTGCCAGCGGTAGGGCCGGGAGCACTGAAGCTTTCTTT
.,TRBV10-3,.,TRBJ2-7,CAISGVEGVFGEQYF,TGTGCCATCAGTGGGGTCGAGGGGGTTTTCGGCGAGCAGTACTTC
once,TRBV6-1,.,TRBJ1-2,CASSAPGGAGVYGYTF,TGTGCCAGCAGTGCCCCGGGGGGAGCGGGGGTCTATGGCTACACCTTC